The source of this TCR beta chain is a study of control samples from healthy donors and cancer patients. TCRdb keeps only in-frame clones here, not all; method: immunoSEQ multiplex PCR. Here the sample spans tens of thousands of clones, roughly 89% being singletons. The J segment lost 6 bases and the V segment lost 8 bases, leaving 1 base of the junction unmatched. CDR1 is MDHEN and CDR2 is SYDVKM in the germline V gene. The CDR3 has 10 amino acids. The material sequenced was PBMCs. The TCR was taken from a man aged 35-49 years with colorectal cancer. The chain recombines TRBV28 with TRBJ2-7; TRBD2 matches at 7 bases. CDR3 amino acids: CASSGGEQYF. As DNA, the CDR3 is TGTGCCAGCTCGGGGGGCGAGCAGTACTTC.